A single sample is the source of the 23 T cell receptor beta chains below, sequenced in a study of blood T cell repertoires in COVID-19. Method: immunoSEQ multiplex PCR; TCRdb's copy keeps in-frame clones and lacks some. The sample shows about 87,000 clones, 60% to 80% of them seen only once. The material sequenced was peripheral blood. Source of these receptors: a woman aged 45-65 years with acute or convalescent COVID-19.

This chain joins TRBV28 and TRBJ2-7; 8 bases align to TRBD1. Looked up from germline, CDR1 is MDHEN and CDR2 is SYDVKM. The CDR3 has 13 residues. With 3 bases clipped from V and 5 bases from J, the junction kept 3 bases outside the gene matches. The CDR3 coding sequence is TGTGCCAGCAGTTTGGTACAGGGGGACGAGCAGTACTTC. Amino acids: CASSLVQGDEQYF.

The chain employs TRBV7-6 and TRBJ1-3; perhaps TRBD1 as D (5 bases). Germline-derived CDR1 and CDR2 are SGHVS and FNYEAQ. Trimming left V 5 bases short and J 0 bases short, with 11 bases between. This CDR3 is 15 amino acids long. The CDR3 is CASSPGLSSGNTIYF. The CDR3 coding sequence is TGTGCCAGCAGCCCGGGACTTAGCTCTGGAAACACCATATATTTT.

The chain links TRBV4-2 to TRBJ2-3; possibly TRBD1 for D (6 bases). The V end lost 1 base, the J end lost 2 bases, and 16 bases lay between the germline ends. Germline V gives CDR1 LGHNA, CDR2 YNFKEQ. The CDR3 runs 17 residues. This CDR3 reads CASSQAATGPFTDTQYF. The CDR3, as DNA: TGTGCCAGCAGCCAAGCGGCTACAGGGCCCTTCACAGATACGCAGTATTTT.

The CDR3 loop is CASSQDGGAYEQYF. CDR3 nucleotide sequence: TGTGCCAGCAGCCAAGACGGGGGGGCCTACGAGCAGTACTTC. This chain connects TRBV4-2 to TRBJ2-7; 8 nucleotides align to TRBD2. Germline CDR1 and CDR2: LGHNA and YNFKEQ. The V segment lost 0 bases and the J segment 2 bases; nucleotides outside the gene matches: 0. The CDR3 loop spans 14 amino acids.

This clone was seen only a few times. The chain uses TRBV27 and TRBJ2-2; a weak D match, TRBD1 (9 bases). The germline CDR1 and CDR2 sequences are MNHEY and SMNVEV (reference sequence). The V gene lost 2 bases and the J gene lost 1 base, with 23 bases spanning the gap. The CDR3 runs to 20 residues. CDR3: CASSLTPPRGGQGNTGELFF. The CDR3 bases are TGTGCCAGCAGTTTAACTCCCCCCCGGGGGGGACAGGGGAACACCGGGGAGCTGTTTTTT.

V usage is TRBV19 and J usage is TRBJ1-4; TRBD1 agrees at 10 bases. Trimming cost V 6 bases and J 8 bases; bases outside gene matches: 12. The CDR3 is 16 residues long. The V gene's germline CDR1 is LNHDA and CDR2 SQIVND (reference sequence). In nucleotides, the CDR3 is TGTGCCAGTAGAAAAAGACAGGGGGCGTCGTCGGAAAAACTGTTTTTT. Its protein is CASRKRQGASSEKLFF.

This rearrangement joins TRBV28 to TRBJ2-5; TRBD2 matches 13 bases. Germline V gives CDR1 MDHEN, CDR2 SYDVKM. This CDR3 has 15 amino acids. With V trimmed by 7 bases and J by 3 bases, 5 bases remained unmatched. The CDR3 region is CASTYGLAGEETQYF. The CDR3 DNA reads as TGTGCCAGCACCTACGGACTAGCGGGGGAAGAGACCCAGTACTTC.

This clone was counted a few times. The rearrangement links TRBV11-3 to TRBJ1-1, with D possibly being TRBD1 (5 bases). CDR3 size: 13 residues. The germline gives CDR1 SGHNT, CDR2 YENEEA. The V end lost 4 bases, the J end lost 4 bases, and 10 bases lay between the germline ends. CDR3 loop: CASSSGLFTEAFF. In DNA form, the CDR3 reads TGTGCCAGCAGCTCGGGACTCTTCACTGAAGCTTTCTTT.

The chain combines TRBV7-3 with TRBJ1-6; D might be TRBD1 (6 bases). Trimming took 3 bases from V and 10 from J, leaving 13 bases between them. Germline CDR1 reads SGHTA; CDR2 reads FQGTGA. This CDR3 region has 14 residues. As DNA, the CDR3 is TGTGCCAGCAGCTTTGCAGGGGAAGGATCACCCCTCCACTTT. It translates to CASSFAGEGSPLHF.

V gene TRBV5-1 combines with J gene TRBJ2-1; TRBD1 aligns across 7 bases. V was clipped by 0 bases and J by 11 bases; unmatched bases: 5. CDR3 size: 13 residues. The germline gives CDR1 SGHRS, CDR2 YFSETQ. CDR3 coding DNA: TGCGCCAGCAGCTTGGATAAGGGGGCTAAGCAGTTCTTC. It codes for CASSLDKGAKQFF.

V usage is TRBV10-1 and J usage is TRBJ2-1; possibly TRBD1 for D (7 bases). The CDR3 extends over 18 amino acids. The germline V and J ends were trimmed by 5 bases and 0 bases, with 20 bases remaining between them. The germline V gene has CDR1 WNHNN and CDR2 SYGVQD (reference sequence). CDR3 bases: TGCGCCAGCAGTTTCAGGGGGGTTCCCCCTCGCTCCTACAATGAGCAGTTCTTC. Translating it yields CASSFRGVPPRSYNEQFF.

This chain uses TRBV29-1 with TRBJ1-2; D not resolved. Germline loops: CDR1 SQVTM, CDR2 ANQGSEA. Trimming took 4 bases from V and 2 from J, leaving 14 bases between them. The CDR3 runs 14 residues. CDR3 sequence (DNA): TGCAGCGTTGGAAGCGGGTTGGGGAACTATGGCTACACCTTC. Its translation: CSVGSGLGNYGYTF.

CDR3 in amino acids: CASSSMDRGYGNTIYF. The CDR3 nucleotides are TGTGCCAGCAGCTCGATGGACAGGGGGTACGGAAACACCATATATTTT. The V call is TRBV5-6, the J call TRBJ1-3, with 10 bases matching TRBD1. Trimming at V came to 3 bases and at J to 4 bases, leaving 7 bases not matched to a gene. The CDR3 is 16 residues long. Germline values: CDR1 SGHDT, CDR2 YYEEEE.

This clone has just a few counts. The chain employs TRBV2 and TRBJ1-6; weak D call: TRBD1 (6 bases). There are 13 residues in the CDR3. Trimming stripped 9 bases from V and 10 bases from J, with 16 bases between. The germline gives CDR1 SNHLY, CDR2 FYNNEI. The CDR3 sequence is CASNVGAESPLHF. CDR3 sequence (DNA): TGTGCCAGTAACGTGGGGGCGGAATCACCCCTCCACTTT.

In this sample, this clone turned up a few times. The genes are TRBV3-1 (or the pseudogene TRBV3-2) and TRBJ1-2, with D possibly matching TRBD1 (5 bases). Trimming removed 1 base from V and 8 bases from J, with 14 bases in between. Germline V CDR1 and CDR2: LGHDT, YNNKEL (reference sequence). There are 14 residues in the CDR3. As DNA, the CDR3 is TGTGCCAGCAGCCAAGTGCCCAGGGATGGGGGCTACACCTTC. Its protein product is CASSQVPRDGGYTF.

V is TRBV7-2 and J is TRBJ1-1; D uncertain. Germline V gives CDR1 SGHTA, CDR2 FQGNSA. The CDR3 contains 13 residues. Trimming took off 0 bases at V and 4 bases at J, with 6 bases between the two ends. In DNA, the CDR3 is TGTGCCAGCAGCTTAGCGGCGGTCACTGAAGCTTTCTTT. Protein: CASSLAAVTEAFF.

The chain combines TRBV30 with TRBJ1-1, with D possibly being TRBD1 (5 bases). V lost 1 base to trimming and J lost 6 bases, with 9 bases between them. This CDR3 has 12 amino acids. The germline gives CDR1 GTSNPN, CDR2 SVGIG (reference sequence). This CDR3 is CAWSETGAEAFF. The CDR3 bases are TGTGCCTGGAGTGAAACGGGGGCTGAAGCTTTCTTT.

The chain employs TRBV2 and TRBJ1-1; 7 bases align to TRBD1. V trimming: 1 base; J trimming: 8 bases; junction bases outside the gene matches: 7. The CDR3 has 14 residues. Germline CDR1 is SNHLY and CDR2 is FYNNEI. The CDR3 DNA follows: TGTGCCAGCAGTGAAGGGACAGGCTATAGGGAAGCTTTCTTT. Protein: CASSEGTGYREAFF.

The rearrangement links TRBV11-2 to TRBJ1-3, with D possibly TRBD1 on 5 matching bases. Germline assignment: CDR1 SGHAT and CDR2 FQNNGV. There are 16 residues in the CDR3. V was pared by 5 bases and J by 2 bases, with 16 bases between. The CDR3 loop reads CASSPGGPYAGNTIYF. DNA for the CDR3: TGTGCCAGCAGCCCGGGGGGACCCTACGCTGGAAACACCATATATTTT.

The chain has TRBV7-2 and TRBJ1-3, with TRBD1 matching 7 bases. CDR1 and CDR2 from the germline V gene are SGHTA and FQGNSA. V trimming: 6 bases; J trimming: 2 bases; junction bases outside the gene matches: 10. This CDR3 is 16 amino acids long. The CDR3 sequence is CASSPDRVSTGNTIYF. CDR3 DNA sequence: TGTGCCAGCAGTCCTGACAGGGTTTCTACTGGAAACACCATATATTTT.

This chain uses TRBV7-2 with TRBJ1-4; TRBD1 agrees at 7 bases. After removal of 5 bases from V and 5 bases from J, the junction contained 8 bases not matched to a gene. The CDR3 totals 15 residues. Germline assignment: CDR1 SGHTA and CDR2 FQGNSA. CDR3 amino acids: CASSTTGIGNEKLFF. The CDR3 bases are TGTGCCAGCAGCACGACAGGGATTGGAAATGAAAAACTGTTTTTT.

The chain employs TRBV5-1 and TRBJ1-1; no clear D. Trimming shortened V by 2 bases and J by 0 bases, and 20 bases separated the two germline ends. The germline CDR1 and CDR2 sequences are SGHRS and YFSETQ. CDR3 size: 18 residues. CDR3 residues: CASSLSPLGLLMNTEAFF. CDR3 nucleotide sequence: TGCGCCAGCAGCTTATCTCCACTAGGCCTCCTAATGAACACTGAAGCTTTCTTT.

V and J are TRBV24-1 and TRBJ1-1; D is ambiguous. The CDR3 covers 13 residues. CDR1 is KGHDR, CDR2 SFDVKD, per germline. V was shortened by 9 bases and J by 0 bases, with 10 bases between the two germline ends. The CDR3 here is CATRVDMNTEAFF. The CDR3, as DNA: TGTGCCACCCGAGTCGATATGAACACTGAAGCTTTCTTT.